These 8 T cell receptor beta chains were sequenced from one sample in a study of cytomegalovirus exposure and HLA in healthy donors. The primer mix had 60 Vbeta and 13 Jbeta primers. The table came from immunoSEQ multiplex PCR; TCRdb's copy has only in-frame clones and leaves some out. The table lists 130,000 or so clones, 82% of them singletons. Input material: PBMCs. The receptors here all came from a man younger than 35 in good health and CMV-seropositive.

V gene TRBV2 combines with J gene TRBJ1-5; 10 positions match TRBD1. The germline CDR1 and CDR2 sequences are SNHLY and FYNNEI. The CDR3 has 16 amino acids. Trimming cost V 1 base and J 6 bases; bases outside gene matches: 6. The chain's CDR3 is CASSEGRDRGAQPQHF. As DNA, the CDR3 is TGTGCCAGCAGTGAAGGGAGGGACAGGGGTGCTCAGCCCCAGCATTTT.

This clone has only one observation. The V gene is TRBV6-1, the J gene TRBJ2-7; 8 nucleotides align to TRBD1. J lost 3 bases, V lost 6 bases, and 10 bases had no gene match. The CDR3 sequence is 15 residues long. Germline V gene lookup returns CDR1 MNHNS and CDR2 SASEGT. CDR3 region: CASSWDRDRIYEQYF. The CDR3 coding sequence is TGTGCCAGCAGCTGGGACCGGGACAGGATCTACGAGCAGTACTTC.

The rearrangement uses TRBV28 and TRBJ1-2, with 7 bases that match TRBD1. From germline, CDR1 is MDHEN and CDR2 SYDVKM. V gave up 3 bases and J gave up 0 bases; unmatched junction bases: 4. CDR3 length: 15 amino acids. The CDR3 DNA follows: TGTGCCAGCAGTTTCCCGCAGGGGGCTAACTATGGCTACACCTTC. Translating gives CASSFPQGANYGYTF.

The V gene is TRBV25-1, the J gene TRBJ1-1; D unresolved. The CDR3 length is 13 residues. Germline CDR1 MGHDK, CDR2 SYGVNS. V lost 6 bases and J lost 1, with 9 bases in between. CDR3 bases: TGTGCCAGCAGCATACCCGGGAACACTGAAGCTTTCTTT. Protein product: CASSIPGNTEAFF.

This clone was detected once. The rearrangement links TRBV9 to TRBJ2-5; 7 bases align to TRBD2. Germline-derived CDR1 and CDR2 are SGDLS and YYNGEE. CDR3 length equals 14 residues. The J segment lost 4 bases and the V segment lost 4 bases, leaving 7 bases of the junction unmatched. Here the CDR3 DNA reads TGTGCCAGCAGCCCCGGGACTACCAGAGAGACCCAGTACTTC. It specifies CASSPGTTRETQYF. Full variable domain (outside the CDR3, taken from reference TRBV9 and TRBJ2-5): DSGVTQTPKHLITATGQRVTLRCSPRSGDLSVYWYQQSLDQGLQFLIQYYNGEERAKGNILERFSAQQFPDLHSELNLSSLELGDSALYFCASSPGTTRETQYFGPGTRLLVL.

In DNA form, the CDR3 reads TGTGCCAGCAGCAGGGGTACGAGCTCCTACGAGCAGTACTTC. This codes for CASSRGTSSYEQYF. V and J are TRBV2 and TRBJ2-7, with D tentatively TRBD1 (6 bases). Germline CDR1 and CDR2: SNHLY and FYNNEI. The CDR3 contains 14 residues. V lost 6 bases, J lost 0 bases, and 12 bases lay in between.

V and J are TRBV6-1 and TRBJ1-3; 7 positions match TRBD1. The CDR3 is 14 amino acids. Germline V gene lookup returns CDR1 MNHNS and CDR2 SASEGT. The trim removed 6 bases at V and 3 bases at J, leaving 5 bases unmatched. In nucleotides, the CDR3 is TGTGCCAGCAGCGTCGACAGGGATGGAAACACCATATATTTT. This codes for CASSVDRDGNTIYF.

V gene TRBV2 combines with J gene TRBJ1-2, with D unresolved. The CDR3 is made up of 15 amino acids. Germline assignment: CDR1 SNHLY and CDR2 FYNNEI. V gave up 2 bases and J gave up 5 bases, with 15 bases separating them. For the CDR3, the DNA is TGTGCCAGCAGTGAAAATATCATACCGACATATGGCTACACCTTC. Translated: CASSENIIPTYGYTF.